The subject of this entry is one TCR beta chain. Its cognate antigen is unknown. It was RNA transcripts that yielded the amplified TCR beta CDR3 regions. HTBI primers were employed in a first-round RT-PCR of the TCR CDR3. Each CDR3 protein is one row after TCRdb ran MiXCR on the multiplex PCR reads. The sample yields some 420,000 distinct CDR3 sequences, roughly 13% seen once. This sample is part of a study of T cells in Graves' hyperthyroidism and ophthalmopathy. Regarding the study as a whole: Most thyroid clonotypes with frequency above 0.001 were detected in blood. For ophthalmopathy, model prediction preceded onset by a median 6.5 months.

Graves' hyperthyroidism is called stable when ophthalmopathy does not progress within 18 months. Each diagnosis was grounded in clinical symptoms, serum thyroxine and TRAb, thyroid ultrasound, and orbital computed tomography. With 6 bases removed from V and 1 base from J, the gap between germline ends came to 12 bases. The CDR3 sequence is 15 residues long. CDR1 is MNHNS and CDR2 is SASEGT in the germline V gene. The sequenced sample consisted of blood. The clonotype was recovered from a woman between 18 and 29 years old with Graves' hyperthyroidism. The chain carries TRBV6-1 and TRBJ2-2; no clear D. CDR3 in amino acids: CASRPNWGNTGELFF. The CDR3 coding sequence is TGTGCCAGCAGGCCGAACTGGGGGAACACCGGGGAGCTGTTTTTT.